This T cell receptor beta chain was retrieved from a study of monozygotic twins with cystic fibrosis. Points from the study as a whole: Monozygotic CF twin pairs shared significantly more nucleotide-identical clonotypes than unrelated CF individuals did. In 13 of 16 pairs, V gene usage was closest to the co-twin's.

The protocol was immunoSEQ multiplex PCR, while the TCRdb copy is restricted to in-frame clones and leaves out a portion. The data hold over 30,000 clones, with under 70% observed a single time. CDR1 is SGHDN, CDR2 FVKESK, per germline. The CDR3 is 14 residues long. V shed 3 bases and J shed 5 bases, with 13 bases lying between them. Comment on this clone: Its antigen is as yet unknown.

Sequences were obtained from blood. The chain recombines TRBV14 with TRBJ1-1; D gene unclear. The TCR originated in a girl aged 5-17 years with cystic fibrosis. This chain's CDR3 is CASSQTLAATEAFF. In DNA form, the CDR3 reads TGTGCCAGCAGCCAGACGCTCGCAGCGACTGAAGCTTTCTTT.